The present T cell receptor beta chain was sequenced within a study of blood T cell repertoires in COVID-19. Study context: The United States, Italy and Spain were the sources of the acute and convalescent COVID-19 samples.

CDR1 is LNHDA and CDR2 is SQIVND in the germline V gene (reference sequence). Trimming left V 4 bases short and J 7 bases short, with 13 bases between. The CDR3 loop spans 13 amino acids. Method: immunoSEQ multiplex PCR; TCRdb's copy keeps in-frame clones and lacks some. The sample holds a few hundred thousand clones; roughly four fifths are singletons and the top ten take roughly 2%. This clone was picked up one time. This clonotype originated in a man younger than 45 who had recovered from COVID-19. The sequenced sample was peripheral blood. The chain couples TRBV19 to TRBJ1-2; weak D call: TRBD1 (6 bases). CDR3 region: CASSTGGASGYTF. The CDR3 DNA is TGTGCCAGTAGTACCGGGGGGGCTTCTGGCTACACCTTC.